Listed below are T cell receptor beta chains from one sample, sequenced in a study of blood T cells in healthy people across ages. TCRdb re-derived calls from the 5' RACE reads in MiXCR, one entry per CDR3 protein. Seen here are hundreds of thousands of distinct CDR3 sequences, approximately 52% observed once, and the top ten hold roughly 13%. Input material: blood. Source of these receptors: an elderly woman in good health. Both conserved end residues are part of each CDR3. Fields, in order: J gene, clone size, V gene, D gene, CDR3 protein, CDR3 DNA. A D gene is named only where the DNA matches it firmly. A row's size may be missing; if present it is once, few, many or a size class.

J gene: TRBJ2-3
clone size: many
V gene: TRBV5-1
D gene: .
CDR3 protein: CASSLQRLDTQYF
CDR3 DNA: TGCGCCAGCAGCTTGCAACGCCTAGATACGCAGTATTTT

J gene: TRBJ2-1
clone size: many
V gene: TRBV7-9
D gene: TRBD2
CDR3 protein: CASSLARGLAGSSYNEQFF
CDR3 DNA: TGTGCCAGCAGCTTAGCGAGGGGACTAGCGGGCAGCTCCTACAATGAGCAGTTCTTC

J gene: TRBJ2-2
clone size: .
V gene: TRBV10-3
D gene: TRBD2
CDR3 protein: CATSGGDTGELFF
CDR3 DNA: TGTGCCACGAGCGGGGGGGACACCGGGGAGCTGTTTTTT

J gene: TRBJ2-2
clone size: few
V gene: TRBV2
D gene: .
CDR3 protein: CASSGRVVTGELFF
CDR3 DNA: TGTGCCAGCAGTGGCAGGGTTGTCACCGGGGAGCTGTTTTTT

J gene: TRBJ1-2
clone size: once
V gene: TRBV19
D gene: .
CDR3 protein: CASSPRAADGYGYTF
CDR3 DNA: TGTGCCAGTAGTCCCCGGGCCGCGGATGGTTATGGCTACACCTTC

J gene: TRBJ2-3
clone size: .
V gene: TRBV20-1
D gene: TRBD2
CDR3 protein: CSARASGVFDTQYF
CDR3 DNA: TGCAGTGCTAGAGCTAGCGGGGTCTTTGATACGCAGTATTTT

J gene: TRBJ1-4
clone size: once
V gene: TRBV29-1
D gene: .
CDR3 protein: CSGLRGEKLFF
CDR3 DNA: TGCAGCGGACTCCGCGGGGAAAAACTGTTTTTT

J gene: TRBJ1-1
clone size: once
V gene: TRBV5-1
D gene: .
CDR3 protein: CASGLGFGPERAFF
CDR3 DNA: TGTGCCAGCGGCTTGGGGTTCGGACCAGAGAGAGCTTTCTTT

J gene: TRBJ2-7
clone size: once
V gene: TRBV20-1
D gene: .
CDR3 protein: CSARDQGRSYEQYF
CDR3 DNA: TGCAGTGCTAGAGATCAGGGCAGGTCCTACGAGCAGTACTTC

J gene: TRBJ2-3
clone size: .
V gene: TRBV3-1
D gene: TRBD2
CDR3 protein: CASSSGWTSHTQYF
CDR3 DNA: TGTGCCAGCAGCTCTGGATGGACTAGTCATACGCAGTATTTT

J gene: TRBJ2-1
clone size: once
V gene: TRBV30
D gene: .
CDR3 protein: CAWSGRAREQFF
CDR3 DNA: TGTGCCTGGAGTGGACGTGCCAGGGAGCAGTTCTTC

J gene: TRBJ2-5
clone size: .
V gene: TRBV28
D gene: TRBD2
CDR3 protein: CASSPGGGIQETQYF
CDR3 DNA: TGTGCCAGCAGTCCCGGCGGGGGAATCCAAGAGACCCAGTACTTC

J gene: TRBJ2-5
clone size: once
V gene: TRBV2
D gene: TRBD2
CDR3 protein: CASLFERGVYNEQYF
CDR3 DNA: TGTGCCAGCCTATTCGAGCGGGGGGTTTACAATGAGCAGTACTTC

J gene: TRBJ2-5
clone size: .
V gene: TRBV9
D gene: TRBD1
CDR3 protein: CASSSGTGDLETQYF
CDR3 DNA: TGTGCCAGCAGTTCCGGGACAGGGGATTTGGAGACCCAGTACTTC

J gene: TRBJ1-5
clone size: many
V gene: TRBV4-1
D gene: TRBD1
CDR3 protein: CASSLTGGPNQPQHF
CDR3 DNA: TGCGCCAGCAGCCTTACAGGGGGACCCAATCAGCCCCAGCATTTT

J gene: TRBJ2-5
clone size: few
V gene: TRBV11-2
D gene: .
CDR3 protein: CASSQTGWNEQYF
CDR3 DNA: TGTGCCAGCAGCCAGACCGGTTGGAATGAGCAGTACTTC

J gene: TRBJ2-1
clone size: few
V gene: TRBV24-1
D gene: .
CDR3 protein: CATSEPVNAVHNEQFF
CDR3 DNA: TGTGCCACCAGTGAACCTGTAAACGCCGTACACAATGAGCAGTTCTTC

J gene: TRBJ2-6
clone size: .
V gene: TRBV5-1
D gene: TRBD1
CDR3 protein: CASTEQGIGANVLNF
CDR3 DNA: TGCGCCAGTACAGAACAGGGGATTGGGGCCAACGTCCTGAATTTC

J gene: TRBJ1-4
clone size: .
V gene: TRBV12-3/TRBV12-4
D gene: .
CDR3 protein: CASTLSLIGDEKLFF
CDR3 DNA: TGTGCCAGCACCCTGAGTCTGATAGGGGATGAAAAACTGTTTTTT

J gene: TRBJ2-5
clone size: .
V gene: TRBV3-1
D gene: TRBD1
CDR3 protein: CASSQSDRGVETQYF
CDR3 DNA: TGTGCCAGCAGCCAATCGGACAGGGGTGTAGAGACCCAGTACTTC

J gene: TRBJ2-3
clone size: .
V gene: TRBV10-3
D gene: TRBD1
CDR3 protein: CATSGQGAGDTQYF
CDR3 DNA: TGTGCCACCAGTGGACAGGGGGCCGGAGATACGCAGTATTTT

J gene: TRBJ2-7
clone size: .
V gene: TRBV2
D gene: .
CDR3 protein: CASSEARDLSYEQYF
CDR3 DNA: TGTGCCAGCAGTGAAGCGCGGGACCTCTCCTACGAGCAGTACTTC

J gene: TRBJ2-4
clone size: .
V gene: TRBV12-3/TRBV12-4
D gene: TRBD1
CDR3 protein: CASRTGTGPYNEQYF
CDR3 DNA: TGTGCCAGCAGGACCGGGACAGGGCCCTACAATGAGCAGTACTTC

J gene: TRBJ2-6
clone size: .
V gene: TRBV27
D gene: .
CDR3 protein: CASSLSPGSGANVLTF
CDR3 DNA: TGTGCCAGCAGTTTATCCCCCGGCTCTGGGGCCAACGTCCTGACTTTC

J gene: TRBJ2-7
clone size: .
V gene: TRBV10-3
D gene: TRBD2
CDR3 protein: CAISDPSSGRGTYEQYF
CDR3 DNA: TGTGCCATCAGTGATCCTTCTAGCGGGCGGGGAACCTACGAGCAGTACTTC

J gene: TRBJ2-3
clone size: few
V gene: TRBV5-1
D gene: TRBD1
CDR3 protein: CASSLGQGDTDTQYF
CDR3 DNA: TGCGCCAGCAGCTTGGGACAGGGGGACACAGATACGCAGTATTTT

J gene: TRBJ2-5
clone size: .
V gene: TRBV29-1
D gene: .
CDR3 protein: CSVGDTTQYF
CDR3 DNA: TGCAGCGTTGGGGATACGACCCAGTACTTC

J gene: TRBJ1-1
clone size: many
V gene: TRBV12-3/TRBV12-4
D gene: .
CDR3 protein: CASSYPGRNTEAFF
CDR3 DNA: TGTGCCAGCAGCTATCCCGGGAGGAACACTGAAGCTTTCTTT

J gene: TRBJ2-7
clone size: many
V gene: TRBV7-9
D gene: TRBD2
CDR3 protein: CASSWTSYEQYF
CDR3 DNA: TGTGCCAGCAGCTGGACTAGCTACGAGCAGTACTTC

J gene: TRBJ2-5
clone size: few
V gene: TRBV7-9
D gene: .
CDR3 protein: CASSIVRETQYF
CDR3 DNA: TGTGCCAGCAGTATAGTGAGGGAGACCCAGTACTTC

J gene: TRBJ2-6
clone size: .
V gene: TRBV6-1
D gene: .
CDR3 protein: CASSSHQGSGANVLTF
CDR3 DNA: TGTGCCAGCAGCTCTCATCAGGGATCTGGGGCCAACGTCCTGACTTTC

J gene: TRBJ2-7
clone size: many
V gene: TRBV7-2
D gene: TRBD1
CDR3 protein: CASSLEWGQGQQYF
CDR3 DNA: TGTGCCAGCAGCTTAGAGTGGGGACAGGGTCAGCAGTACTTC

J gene: TRBJ2-3
clone size: few
V gene: TRBV6-6
D gene: TRBD2
CDR3 protein: CASSYSGGLASDTQYF
CDR3 DNA: TGTGCCAGCAGTTACTCGGGGGGACTAGCGTCCGATACGCAGTATTTT

J gene: TRBJ2-5
clone size: many
V gene: TRBV28
D gene: TRBD2
CDR3 protein: CASWGTSGETQYF
CDR3 DNA: TGTGCCAGCTGGGGGACTAGCGGAGAGACCCAGTACTTC

J gene: TRBJ2-3
clone size: many
V gene: TRBV12-3/TRBV12-4
D gene: .
CDR3 protein: CASSSRVAPDTQYF
CDR3 DNA: TGTGCCAGTAGTAGCAGGGTCGCCCCAGATACGCAGTATTTT

J gene: TRBJ2-3
clone size: few
V gene: TRBV11-3
D gene: TRBD2
CDR3 protein: CASSLVAAGEGDTQYF
CDR3 DNA: TGTGCCAGCAGCTTAGTGGCAGCGGGAGAGGGAGATACGCAGTATTTT

J gene: TRBJ2-7
clone size: .
V gene: TRBV2
D gene: TRBD2
CDR3 protein: CASRAGGTNYNEQYF
CDR3 DNA: TGTGCCAGCAGAGCGGGAGGAACGAATTACAATGAGCAGTACTTC

J gene: TRBJ2-3
clone size: many
V gene: TRBV20-1
D gene: .
CDR3 protein: CSASRRSDTQYF
CDR3 DNA: TGCAGTGCTAGCCGACGGTCAGATACGCAGTATTTT

J gene: TRBJ2-1
clone size: .
V gene: TRBV27
D gene: .
CDR3 protein: CASSLRFPGPGDEGAYNEQFF
CDR3 DNA: TGTGCCAGCAGTTTAAGATTCCCCGGACCGGGGGATGAAGGGGCCTACAATGAGCAGTTCTTC

J gene: TRBJ2-5
clone size: many
V gene: TRBV6-1
D gene: TRBD2
CDR3 protein: CASTPMGGISETQYF
CDR3 DNA: TGTGCCAGCACCCCCATGGGGGGGATATCAGAGACCCAGTACTTC

J gene: TRBJ1-5
clone size: few
V gene: TRBV20-1
D gene: TRBD1
CDR3 protein: CSARPRQGNQPQHF
CDR3 DNA: TGCAGTGCTAGACCTAGACAGGGGAATCAGCCCCAGCATTTT